What follows is one TCR beta chain and its context. Its antigen is still unknown. This sample was included in a study of OX40 agonist ivuxolimab in advanced cancers. Whole-study context: Ivuxolimab was delivered to patients intravenously every 2 weeks at doses spanning 0.01 to 10 mg/kg. Partial responses were achieved by three patients: one hepatocellular carcinoma, two cutaneous melanoma.

The method was immunoSEQ multiplex PCR; TCRdb's version includes in-frame clones alone and lacks a portion of them. The sample has tens of thousands of clones; 87% are singletons. Patients with a history of autoimmune disease or on systemic immunosuppression were excluded. CDR3 length equals 11 residues. Germline CDR1 and CDR2: SQVTM and ANQGSEA. The V gene lost 4 bases and the J gene lost 7 bases, with 10 bases spanning the gap. Study-wide results and limits: CD4+ and CD8+ blood T cells expanded clonally by week 6 at 0.1 to 3.0 mg/kg.

The receptor's source is an adult with an advanced solid tumor such as melanoma, head and neck, liver or kidney cancer. The chain has TRBV29-1 and TRBJ1-1; D is undetermined. The specimen was CD4+ or CD8+ T cells sorted from blood, collected in a trial of the OX40 agonist ivuxolimab. CDR3 bases: TGCAGCGTTGCGCCGGCCAATGAAGCTTTCTTT. Translated, it gives CSVAPANEAFF. Using reference TRBV29-1 and TRBJ1-1 for the parts outside the CDR3, the full variable domain is SAVISQKPSRDICQRGTSLTIQCQVDSQVTMMFWYRQQPGQSLTLIATANQGSEATYESGFVIDKFPISRPNLTFSTLTVSNMSPEDSSIYLCSVAPANEAFFGQGTRLTVV.